These 27 T cell receptor beta chains originate from one sample sequenced in a study of identical twins. A single record per CDR3 protein comes from TCRdb applying MiXCR to the 5' RACE reads. The repertoire holds 200,000 to 250,000 distinct CDR3 sequences, with 7% as singletons. Another study also made use of these data, one on yellow fever vaccine responses in identical twins.

Sample: memory (CD45RO+) T cells sorted from blood. These receptor sequences come from a young woman in good health.

A few counts support this clonotype. This CDR3 is CASSLRGSYNEQFF. The CDR3 DNA is TGTGCCAGCAGCTTGAGAGGCTCCTACAATGAGCAGTTCTTC. This sequence joins TRBV5-8 and TRBJ2-1; the D is unclear. The CDR3 is made up of 14 amino acids. Germline-derived CDR1 and CDR2 are SGHTS and YDEGEE. Trimming shortened V by 1 base and J by 0 bases, and 5 bases separated the two germline ends.

The chain carries TRBV6-4 and TRBJ2-3, with D unresolved. CDR1 and CDR2 (germline): MRHNA, SNTAGT. The CDR3 consists of 14 residues. The germline V and J ends were trimmed by 0 bases and 6 bases, with 10 bases remaining between them. The CDR3 nucleotides read TGTGCCAGCAGTGACTCACCCAGCGTGGATACGCAGTATTTT. Translated: CASSDSPSVDTQYF.

The chain is built from TRBV12-5 and TRBJ2-2, with TRBD2 identical over 7 bases. Unmatched junction bases numbered 6, after V lost 2 bases and J lost 3 bases. Germline-derived CDR1 and CDR2 are LGHNT and FRNRAP. The CDR3 is 16 amino acids. This chain's CDR3 is CASGLFAGVYTGELFF. CDR3 DNA sequence: TGTGCTAGTGGTTTGTTTGCGGGAGTGTACACCGGGGAGCTGTTTTTT.

This clonotype has more than one count but fewer than ten. The genes are TRBV19 and TRBJ2-5; tentative D call: TRBD2 (6 bases). The germline V and J ends were trimmed by 5 bases and 4 bases, with 17 bases remaining between them. This CDR3 is 15 amino acids long. Germline-derived CDR1 and CDR2 are LNHDA and SQIVND (reference sequence). The CDR3 region is CASSALMGGGETQYF. The CDR3 DNA reads TGTGCCAGTAGTGCCCTGATGGGGGGAGGAGAGACCCAGTACTTC.

The chain uses TRBV7-2 and TRBJ2-3; 7 bases match TRBD1. In germline, CDR1 is SGHTA, CDR2 FQGNSA. CDR3 length equals 15 residues. Trimming took 5 bases from V and 2 from J; bases not matched to a gene: 7. CDR3 sequence: CASSPQTGPTDTQYF. The CDR3 coding sequence is TGTGCCAGCAGCCCCCAGACAGGGCCCACAGATACGCAGTATTTT.

This clonotype was recorded a few times. The chain employs TRBV6-5 and TRBJ1-2; D might be TRBD1 (6 bases). CDR3 length: 15 residues. Germline CDR1 is MNHEY and CDR2 is SVGAGI. V was shortened by 4 bases and J by 8 bases, with 20 bases between the two germline ends. The CDR3 bases are TGTGCCAGCAGTTCCCGACAGGCCCTTAAAGTGGGCTACACCTTC. This translates into CASSSRQALKVGYTF.

This clonotype was found many times. The rearrangement links TRBV20-1 to TRBJ1-2; a weak D match, TRBD1 (6 bases). The ends were cut back, 0 bases at V and 0 bases at J, with 14 bases in the middle. CDR3 length: 16 residues. Per the germline V gene, CDR1 is DFQATT and CDR2 is SNEGSKA (reference sequence). The chain's CDR3 is CSARDNRQGPNYGYTF. The CDR3 DNA follows: TGCAGTGCTAGAGATAACCGGCAGGGGCCTAACTATGGCTACACCTTC.

This clonotype was observed at least ten times. This chain connects TRBV6-1 to TRBJ1-5; TRBD1 might be the D (5 bases). Trimming took 7 bases from V and 3 from J, leaving 10 bases between them. The CDR3 has 13 residues. From germline, CDR1 is MNHNS and CDR2 SASEGT. The DNA of the CDR3 is TGTGCCAGCACTAAGGGGACCAATCAGCCCCAGCATTTT. Its translation is CASTKGTNQPQHF.

This clonotype was recorded many times. The chain carries TRBV5-6 and TRBJ1-5; 7 bases are shared with TRBD1. This CDR3 is 14 amino acids long. Germline trimming cut 6 bases from V and 4 bases from J; bases unmatched to any gene: 7. Germline CDR1 is SGHDT and CDR2 is YYEEEE. In DNA, the CDR3 is TGTGCCAGCACCTTTGGGACAGCTAATCAGCCCCAGCATTTT. It specifies CASTFGTANQPQHF.

The chain links TRBV3-1 to TRBJ1-1; no firm D call. Trimming pared 4 bases from V and 0 bases from J, leaving 18 bases between. The CDR3 has 17 residues. Germline values: CDR1 LGHDT, CDR2 YNNKEL (reference sequence). CDR3 loop: CASSRTTIFGLNTEAFF. CDR3 sequence (DNA): TGTGCCAGCAGCCGGACGACGATATTTGGGTTGAACACTGAAGCTTTCTTT.

This clonotype was detected only a few times. V and J are TRBV12-3 or TRBV12-4 and TRBJ2-5, with 15 bases matching TRBD2. This CDR3 spans 19 amino acids. The J segment lost 3 bases and the V segment lost 3 bases, leaving 11 bases of the junction unmatched. The CDR3 spells CASSLGLAGGSRYEETQYF. The CDR3 DNA reads TGTGCCAGCAGTTTGGGACTAGCGGGGGGAAGTCGGTATGAAGAGACCCAGTACTTC.

This clonotype was recorded many times. This chain uses TRBV12-3 or TRBV12-4 with TRBJ1-1; D is undetermined. The V and J ends lost 3 bases and 2 bases respectively, with 7 bases between them. There are 13 residues in the CDR3. The CDR3 bases are TGTGCCAGCAGTTTGATTGGTAACACTGAAGCTTTCTTT. Translation: CASSLIGNTEAFF.

The genes are TRBV7-9 and TRBJ2-1; possibly TRBD1 for D (5 bases). Germline CDR1 reads SEHNR; CDR2 reads FQNEAQ (reference sequence). V dropped 4 bases and J dropped 9 bases, with 16 bases sitting between them. The CDR3 sequence is 14 residues long. CDR3 sequence: CASSSAPGKFEQFF. CDR3 DNA: TGTGCCAGCAGCTCAGCCCCAGGGAAGTTTGAGCAGTTCTTC.

This clonotype turned up a few times. This chain uses TRBV28 with TRBJ2-2; D tentatively fits TRBD1 or TRBD2 (7 bases each). Looked up from germline, CDR1 is MDHEN and CDR2 is SYDVKM. This CDR3 region has 14 residues. V lost 5 bases to trimming and J lost 5 bases, with 12 bases between them. The CDR3 reads CASSRQGGTGELFF. The CDR3 coding sequence is TGTGCCAGCAGTCGACAGGGAGGGACCGGGGAGCTGTTTTTT.

The chain is built from TRBV28 and TRBJ2-1; a weak D match, TRBD2 (6 bases). There are 12 residues in the CDR3. Germline lookup yields CDR1 MDHEN and CDR2 SYDVKM. The DNA for the CDR3 is TGTGCGGGAGCTAGGAGGGACAATGAGCAGTTCTTC. Translation: CAGARRDNEQFF.

The chain has TRBV10-3 and TRBJ2-1; TRBD2 matches 10 bases. V gave up 3 bases and J gave up 6 bases; unmatched junction bases: 8. The CDR3 length is 16 residues. Germline V gene data show CDR1 as ENHRY and CDR2 as SYGVKD. Here the CDR3 DNA reads TGTGCCATCAGTGACCTCCTAGCGGGAGTGCCCAATGAGCAGTTCTTC. Amino acid sequence: CAISDLLAGVPNEQFF.

This clonotype showed up many times. CDR3 residues: CASSFQAGGPNEQFF. CDR3 sequence (DNA): TGTGCCAGCAGTTTTCAGGCGGGAGGGCCCAATGAGCAGTTCTTC. The chain couples TRBV12-3 or TRBV12-4 to TRBJ2-1; 9 bases are shared with TRBD2. With 3 bases clipped from V and 6 bases from J, the junction kept 6 bases outside the gene matches. The CDR3 is made up of 15 amino acids.

V usage is TRBV27 and J usage is TRBJ2-7; the D gene is possibly TRBD2 (6 bases). The germline V gene has CDR1 MNHEY and CDR2 SMNVEV (reference sequence). CDR3 length equals 15 residues. V was clipped by 5 bases and J by 3 bases, with 17 bases between them. CDR3 nucleotide sequence: TGTGCCAGCAGTCCCAAGGGGACTGCCTTCTACGAGCAGTACTTC. Translated, it gives CASSPKGTAFYEQYF.

This clonotype has only a few counts. The J gene is TRBJ2-7, the V gene TRBV10-3; possible D gene TRBD2, 6 bases. The V and J ends lost 11 bases and 0 bases respectively, with 14 bases between them. Germline V CDR1 and CDR2: ENHRY, SYGVKD. The CDR3 length is 13 residues. The CDR3 DNA reads as TGTGCCGCTAACCACGGGAGCTCCTACGAGCAGTACTTC. This codes for CAANHGSSYEQYF.

The chain has TRBV28 and TRBJ2-7; TRBD1 agrees at 8 bases. With V trimmed by 7 bases and J by 4 bases, 6 bases remained unmatched. Per germline, CDR1 MDHEN and CDR2 SYDVKM. This CDR3 contains 13 residues. In DNA, the CDR3 is TGTGCCAGCACCGGACAGGGCGGGTACGAGCAGTACGTC. The encoded protein is CASTGQGGYEQYV.

This clonotype was seen a few times. V usage is TRBV5-1 and J usage is TRBJ2-1; D may be TRBD1 (6 bases). CDR3 size: 17 residues. The germline V gene encodes CDR1 SGHRS and CDR2 YFSETQ. Trimming stripped 0 bases from V and 3 bases from J, with 16 bases between. CDR3: CASSLDSARGVYNEQFF. The CDR3 region has the DNA TGCGCCAGCAGCTTGGATAGTGCCAGGGGAGTCTACAATGAGCAGTTCTTC. The whole variable domain, remainder taken from reference TRBV5-1 and TRBJ2-1, is KAGVTQTPRYLIKTRGQQVTLSCSPISGHRSVSWYQQTPGQGLQFLFEYFSETQRNKGNFPGRFSGRQFSNSRSEMNVSTLELGDSALYLCASSLDSARGVYNEQFFGPGTRLTVL.

This sequence joins TRBV7-9 and TRBJ2-1; D assignment may be TRBD1 or TRBD2 (7 bases each). The length of the CDR3 is 14 residues. CDR1 and CDR2 (germline): SEHNR, FQNEAQ (reference sequence). V was shortened by 3 bases and J by 8 bases, with 14 bases between the two germline ends. The CDR3 loop is CASSLMGGGDEQFF. The CDR3, as DNA: TGTGCCAGCAGCTTGATGGGAGGGGGCGATGAGCAGTTCTTC.

This clonotype occurred a few times. The chain is built from TRBV11-3 and TRBJ2-1; weak D call: TRBD1 (5 bases). CDR1 is SGHNT and CDR2 is YENEEA in the germline V gene. Between the trimmed V and J ends, which lost 1 base and 0 bases, there was a span of 13 bases. CDR3 size: 17 residues. The CDR3 region is CASSLGVGPSSYNEQFF. The CDR3 DNA sequence: TGTGCCAGCAGCTTAGGGGTGGGGCCGAGCTCCTACAATGAGCAGTTCTTC.

The gene calls are TRBV11-2 and TRBJ1-5; possibly TRBD1 for D (5 bases). The CDR3 has 17 residues. In germline, CDR1 is SGHAT, CDR2 FQNNGV. V lost 5 bases to trimming and J lost 4 bases, with 21 bases between them. CDR3 nucleotide sequence: TGTGCCAGCAGCCGCCAAGGCCCCGGGGGTGGAAATCAGCCCCAGCATTTT. Residues: CASSRQGPGGGNQPQHF.

The rearrangement joins TRBV7-6 to TRBJ2-3, with D hard to call. V lost 2 bases to trimming and J lost 2 bases, with 11 bases between them. The CDR3 covers 15 residues. CDR1 is SGHVS and CDR2 is FNYEAQ in the germline V gene. The CDR3 DNA follows: TGTGCCAGCAGCTTAAGTGGATCGTTCACAGATACGCAGTATTTT. It yields the protein CASSLSGSFTDTQYF.

The chain combines TRBV19 with TRBJ2-2, with D perhaps matching TRBD1 (6 bases). Looked up from germline, CDR1 is LNHDA and CDR2 is SQIVND (reference sequence). V gave up 5 bases and J gave up 3 bases, with 10 bases separating them. The CDR3 sequence is 14 residues long. In DNA form, the CDR3 reads TGTGCCAGTAGTCGGACAGTTGACACCGGGGAGCTGTTTTTT. Translated, it gives CASSRTVDTGELFF. Supplemented by reference TRBV19 and TRBJ2-2, the full variable domain reads DGGITQSPKYLFRKEGQNVTLSCEQNLNHDAMYWYRQDPGQGLRLIYYSQIVNDFQKGDIAEGYSVSREKKESFPLTVTSAQKNPTAFYLCASSRTVDTGELFFGEGSRLTVL.

This clonotype was detected a few times. The chain links TRBV19 to TRBJ1-6; perhaps TRBD1 as D (5 bases). Germline-derived CDR1 and CDR2 are LNHDA and SQIVND (reference sequence). V was clipped by 7 bases and J by 5 bases, with 18 bases between them. The CDR3 extends over 16 amino acids. The CDR3 is CASKRFAGANNSPLHF. The CDR3 region has the DNA TGTGCCAGTAAAAGGTTCGCCGGGGCGAATAATTCACCCCTCCACTTT.